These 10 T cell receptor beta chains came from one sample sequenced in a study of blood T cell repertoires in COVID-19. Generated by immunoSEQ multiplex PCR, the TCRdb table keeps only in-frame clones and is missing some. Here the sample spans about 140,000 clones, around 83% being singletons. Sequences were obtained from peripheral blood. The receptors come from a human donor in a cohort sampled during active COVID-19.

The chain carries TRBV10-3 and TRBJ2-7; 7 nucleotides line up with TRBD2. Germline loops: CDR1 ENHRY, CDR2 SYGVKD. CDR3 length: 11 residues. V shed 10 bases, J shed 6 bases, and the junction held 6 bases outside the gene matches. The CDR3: CATQRDGEQYF. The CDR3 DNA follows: TGTGCCACCCAGCGGGACGGCGAGCAGTACTTC.

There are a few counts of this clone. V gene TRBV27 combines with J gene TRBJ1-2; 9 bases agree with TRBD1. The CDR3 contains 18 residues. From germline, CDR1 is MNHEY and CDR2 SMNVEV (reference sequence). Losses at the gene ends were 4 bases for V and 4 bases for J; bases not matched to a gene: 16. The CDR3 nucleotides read TGTGCCAGCAGTTCTATGGGGGGCTACAGGGGGCGAGGCTATGGCTACACCTTC. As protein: CASSSMGGYRGRGYGYTF.

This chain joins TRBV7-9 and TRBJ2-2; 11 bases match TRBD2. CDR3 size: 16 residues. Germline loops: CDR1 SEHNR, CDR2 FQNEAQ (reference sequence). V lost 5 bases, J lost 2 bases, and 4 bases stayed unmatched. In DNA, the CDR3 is TGTGCCAGCAGCCTGGGACTAGCGGCAAACACCGGGGAGCTGTTTTTT. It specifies CASSLGLAANTGELFF.

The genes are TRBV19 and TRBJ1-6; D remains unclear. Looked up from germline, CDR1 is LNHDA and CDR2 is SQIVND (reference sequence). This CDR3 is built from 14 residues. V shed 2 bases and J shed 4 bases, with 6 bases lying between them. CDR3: CASSISGYNSPLHF. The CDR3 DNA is TGTGCCAGTAGTATATCGGGATATAATTCACCCCTCCACTTT.

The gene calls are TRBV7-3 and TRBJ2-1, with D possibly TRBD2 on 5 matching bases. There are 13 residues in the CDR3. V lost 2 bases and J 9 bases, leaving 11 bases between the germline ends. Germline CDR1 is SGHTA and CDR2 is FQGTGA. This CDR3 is CASSLEFGVEQFF. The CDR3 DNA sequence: TGTGCCAGCAGCTTAGAATTCGGGGTTGAGCAGTTCTTC.

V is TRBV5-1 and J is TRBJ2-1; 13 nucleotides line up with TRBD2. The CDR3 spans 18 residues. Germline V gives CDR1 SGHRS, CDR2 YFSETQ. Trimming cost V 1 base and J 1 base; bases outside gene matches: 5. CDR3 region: CASSLRLAGGTSYNEQFF. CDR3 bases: TGCGCCAGCAGCTTGAGACTAGCGGGAGGAACTTCCTACAATGAGCAGTTCTTC.

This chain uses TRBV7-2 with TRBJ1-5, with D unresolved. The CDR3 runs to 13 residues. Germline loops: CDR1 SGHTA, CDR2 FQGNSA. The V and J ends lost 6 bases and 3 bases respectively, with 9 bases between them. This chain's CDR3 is CASRARSNQPQHF. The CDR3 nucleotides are TGTGCCAGCAGAGCCAGGTCCAATCAGCCCCAGCATTTT.

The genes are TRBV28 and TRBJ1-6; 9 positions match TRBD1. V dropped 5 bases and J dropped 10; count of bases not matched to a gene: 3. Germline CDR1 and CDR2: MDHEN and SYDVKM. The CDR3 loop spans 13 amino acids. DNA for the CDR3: TGTGCCAGCAGTCTTACAGGGGGCTCACCCCTCCACTTT. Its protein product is CASSLTGGSPLHF.

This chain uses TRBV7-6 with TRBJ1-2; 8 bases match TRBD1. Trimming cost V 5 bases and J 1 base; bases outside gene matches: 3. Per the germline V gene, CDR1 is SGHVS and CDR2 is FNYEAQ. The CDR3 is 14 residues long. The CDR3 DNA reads TGTGCCAGCAGCAGAGGACAGGGTAACTATGGCTACACCTTC. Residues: CASSRGQGNYGYTF.

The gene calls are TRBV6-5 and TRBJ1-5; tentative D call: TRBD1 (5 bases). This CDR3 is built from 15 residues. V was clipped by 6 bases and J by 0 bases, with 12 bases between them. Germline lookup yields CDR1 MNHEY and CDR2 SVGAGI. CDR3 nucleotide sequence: TGTGCCAGCAGAACGGACATCGGTAGCAATCAGCCCCAGCATTTT. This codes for CASRTDIGSNQPQHF.